These T cell receptor beta chains were read from a single sample in a study of cytomegalovirus exposure and HLA in healthy donors. Here immunoSEQ multiplex PCR was the method, and the copy in TCRdb shows in-frame clones only, minus some. The sample includes over 200,000 clones, almost 90% of them seen just once. Sequenced input: PBMCs. The receptors here all came from a woman under 30 in good health and CMV-seronegative. CDR3s include the opening cysteine and the closing phenylalanine or tryptophan. The order of the fields is CDR3 DNA, CDR3 protein, D gene, V gene, J gene, clone size. D genes are given only for firm matches. Clone size is not always given. Where it is, it says once, few, many or a class for expanded clones.

cdr3_nt: TGTGCCAGCAGTTTACGGGTCGGAACGCAGTATTTT
cdr3_aa: CASSLRVGTQYF
d_call: .
v_call: TRBV28
j_call: TRBJ2-3
clone_size: .

cdr3_nt: TGTGCCAGCAGCTATGGGGGGAAGGATACGCAGTATTTT
cdr3_aa: CASSYGGKDTQYF
d_call: .
v_call: TRBV11-2
j_call: TRBJ2-3
clone_size: .

cdr3_nt: TGTGCCAGCAGCCCGGGACAGGGGAGAGGAGATACGCAGTATTTT
cdr3_aa: CASSPGQGRGDTQYF
d_call: TRBD1
v_call: TRBV5-4
j_call: TRBJ2-3
clone_size: .

cdr3_nt: TGTGCCAGCAGCCTATGGGGGGAATACAATGAGCAGTTCTTC
cdr3_aa: CASSLWGEYNEQFF
d_call: .
v_call: TRBV5-5
j_call: TRBJ2-1
clone_size: few

cdr3_nt: TGTGCCAGCAGCCTGGGATCGGGATACTATGGCTACACCTTC
cdr3_aa: CASSLGSGYYGYTF
d_call: .
v_call: TRBV6-6
j_call: TRBJ1-2
clone_size: .

cdr3_nt: TGCGCCAGCAGCTTGATCGGGACAGGGACGTGGGGCCGAGAGACCCAGTACTTC
cdr3_aa: CASSLIGTGTWGRETQYF
d_call: TRBD1
v_call: TRBV5-1
j_call: TRBJ2-5
clone_size: once

cdr3_nt: TGTGCCAGCAGCCCTAGCGGGAGCTCCTACAATGAGCAGTTCTTC
cdr3_aa: CASSPSGSSYNEQFF
d_call: TRBD2
v_call: TRBV27
j_call: TRBJ2-1
clone_size: .

cdr3_nt: TGTGCCAGCAGCGTAGATCTAGCGGGAGGGCTCTCAGATACGCAGTATTTT
cdr3_aa: CASSVDLAGGLSDTQYF
d_call: TRBD2
v_call: TRBV9
j_call: TRBJ2-3
clone_size: .

cdr3_nt: TGTGCCATCAGGACAGGGGGCTCGGGAGAGACCCAGTACTTC
cdr3_aa: CAIRTGGSGETQYF
d_call: TRBD1
v_call: TRBV10-3
j_call: TRBJ2-5
clone_size: few

cdr3_nt: TGTGCCAGCAGTTACGTGGCAGGTACCGGGGAGCTGTTTTTT
cdr3_aa: CASSYVAGTGELFF
d_call: .
v_call: TRBV6-5
j_call: TRBJ2-2
clone_size: .

cdr3_nt: TGTGCCAGCAGCTTGTCTAGCTCCTACGAGCAGTACTTC
cdr3_aa: CASSLSSSYEQYF
d_call: .
v_call: TRBV5-6
j_call: TRBJ2-7
clone_size: .

cdr3_nt: TGTGCCAGCAGCTTAGTTCAGGTGGGAGTTCCCCGTCCCACCTTC
cdr3_aa: CASSLVQVGVPRPTF
d_call: .
v_call: TRBV7-9
j_call: TRBJ1-2
clone_size: .

cdr3_nt: TGTGCCAGCAGCTTGGCAGGAAAAGGGGGGAACACTGAAGCTTTCTTT
cdr3_aa: CASSLAGKGGNTEAFF
d_call: .
v_call: TRBV5-4
j_call: TRBJ1-1
clone_size: .

cdr3_nt: TGTGCCAGCTCACCACAGGGGGCGAACGGGGAGCTGTTTTTT
cdr3_aa: CASSPQGANGELFF
d_call: TRBD1
v_call: TRBV18
j_call: TRBJ2-2
clone_size: .

cdr3_nt: TGTGCCAGCAGCGGCGGGCAGGGGGCAAGGGAGCAGTACTTC
cdr3_aa: CASSGGQGAREQYF
d_call: TRBD1
v_call: TRBV7-2
j_call: TRBJ2-7
clone_size: .

cdr3_nt: TGTGCCAGCAGCTCTCCTAAGGGAGGGGACACTGAAGCTTTCTTT
cdr3_aa: CASSSPKGGDTEAFF
d_call: .
v_call: TRBV7-9
j_call: TRBJ1-1
clone_size: once

cdr3_nt: TGTGCCAGCAGTTCGACGGACAGGGCTGAAGCTTTCTTT
cdr3_aa: CASSSTDRAEAFF
d_call: TRBD1
v_call: TRBV27
j_call: TRBJ1-1
clone_size: .

cdr3_nt: TGTGCCAGCTCACCGGGACTAGCGGGAGTCGAGCAGTACTTC
cdr3_aa: CASSPGLAGVEQYF
d_call: TRBD2
v_call: TRBV18
j_call: TRBJ2-7
clone_size: .

cdr3_nt: TGTGCCAGCAGCCAGCTGCGCGAGCCCTACGAGCAGTACTTC
cdr3_aa: CASSQLREPYEQYF
d_call: .
v_call: TRBV14
j_call: TRBJ2-7
clone_size: .

cdr3_nt: TGTGCCAGCAGTAGCGGGAGCACCTACGAGCAGTACTTC
cdr3_aa: CASSSGSTYEQYF
d_call: TRBD2
v_call: TRBV6-1
j_call: TRBJ2-7
clone_size: .

cdr3_nt: TGTGCCAGCAGTGAGAGGGGGCTTCGGTCGGAGACCCAGTACTTC
cdr3_aa: CASSERGLRSETQYF
d_call: TRBD1
v_call: TRBV2
j_call: TRBJ2-5
clone_size: .

cdr3_nt: TGTGCCAGCTCACCAGTCGGGGATGCAGTATGGGAGCAGTACTTC
cdr3_aa: CASSPVGDAVWEQYF
d_call: .
v_call: TRBV18
j_call: TRBJ2-7
clone_size: .

cdr3_nt: TGTGCCAGCAGCTTAGTTCTAGCGCAGAGCTTCGAGACCCAGTACTTC
cdr3_aa: CASSLVLAQSFETQYF
d_call: .
v_call: TRBV7-9
j_call: TRBJ2-5
clone_size: .

cdr3_nt: TGTGCCAGCAAATCTAGCGGGAGGGGGAACGAGCAGTACTTC
cdr3_aa: CASKSSGRGNEQYF
d_call: TRBD2
v_call: TRBV6-1
j_call: TRBJ2-7
clone_size: .

cdr3_nt: TGTGCCAGCAGTAAACACCGTCGAGGCCCAGATACGCAGTATTTT
cdr3_aa: CASSKHRRGPDTQYF
d_call: .
v_call: TRBV28
j_call: TRBJ2-3
clone_size: .

cdr3_nt: TGTGCCAGCAGCCCCAAAACCAAGCGGGGATACAATGAGCAGTTCTTC
cdr3_aa: CASSPKTKRGYNEQFF
d_call: TRBD2
v_call: TRBV4-2
j_call: TRBJ2-1
clone_size: once

cdr3_nt: TGTGCCAGCAGTCTAGGGACAGGGAATGAGCAGTTCTTC
cdr3_aa: CASSLGTGNEQFF
d_call: TRBD1
v_call: TRBV27
j_call: TRBJ2-1
clone_size: .

cdr3_nt: TGTGCCAGCAGCCTCGGGGACTGGACGGAGACCCAGTACTTC
cdr3_aa: CASSLGDWTETQYF
d_call: .
v_call: TRBV7-8
j_call: TRBJ2-5
clone_size: once

cdr3_nt: TGTGCCAGCAGTGAGGGACAGAGCAATCAGCCCCAGCATTTT
cdr3_aa: CASSEGQSNQPQHF
d_call: TRBD1
v_call: TRBV28
j_call: TRBJ1-5
clone_size: few

cdr3_nt: TGTGCCAGCCTTACGAGACAGTCATCCTACGAGCAGTACTTC
cdr3_aa: CASLTRQSSYEQYF
d_call: .
v_call: TRBV28
j_call: TRBJ2-7
clone_size: .

cdr3_nt: TGTGCCAGCAGTTTCTCCCCGGGGACTAGCGGGTTGATGTACTTC
cdr3_aa: CASSFSPGTSGLMYF
d_call: TRBD2
v_call: TRBV27
j_call: TRBJ2-7
clone_size: few

cdr3_nt: TGTGCCAGCAGCTTAGCAGGATATTACAATGAGCAGTTCTTC
cdr3_aa: CASSLAGYYNEQFF
d_call: .
v_call: TRBV11-2
j_call: TRBJ2-1
clone_size: .

cdr3_nt: TGTGCCAGCAGCCGTCTAGCCGTCGATGAGCAGTTCTTC
cdr3_aa: CASSRLAVDEQFF
d_call: .
v_call: TRBV4-2
j_call: TRBJ2-1
clone_size: .

cdr3_nt: TGTGCCAGCAGTTGGTACAGGGTGGGTTACACCATATATTTT
cdr3_aa: CASSWYRVGYTIYF
d_call: .
v_call: TRBV28
j_call: TRBJ1-3
clone_size: .

cdr3_nt: TGTGCCAGCAGCCCCCGTAGAGTGCCCAACACTGAAGCTTTCTTT
cdr3_aa: CASSPRRVPNTEAFF
d_call: .
v_call: TRBV7-8
j_call: TRBJ1-1
clone_size: .

cdr3_nt: TGTGCCAGCAGCCCTCTAGACAGGGGAGTTAATGGAAACACCATATATTTT
cdr3_aa: CASSPLDRGVNGNTIYF
d_call: TRBD1
v_call: TRBV7-8
j_call: TRBJ1-3
clone_size: .

cdr3_nt: TGCAGCGTTGAAGGGGGCCAACAGATCGGCGAAGCTTTCTTT
cdr3_aa: CSVEGGQQIGEAFF
d_call: .
v_call: TRBV29-1
j_call: TRBJ1-1
clone_size: .

cdr3_nt: TGTGCCAGCAGCCCCTGGACAGGGCTTAGCACAGATACGCAGTATTTT
cdr3_aa: CASSPWTGLSTDTQYF
d_call: TRBD1
v_call: TRBV2
j_call: TRBJ2-3
clone_size: .

cdr3_nt: TGTGCCTGGGATACCGGACTCTATGGCTACACCTTC
cdr3_aa: CAWDTGLYGYTF
d_call: .
v_call: TRBV30
j_call: TRBJ1-2
clone_size: .

cdr3_nt: TGTGCCAGCAGCGTAGGCCCAGGGGGCGTCACTGAAGCTTTCTTT
cdr3_aa: CASSVGPGGVTEAFF
d_call: TRBD1
v_call: TRBV9
j_call: TRBJ1-1
clone_size: .

cdr3_nt: .
cdr3_aa: CSVDSLDNDYGYTF
d_call: .
v_call: TRBV29-1
j_call: TRBJ1-2
clone_size: .

cdr3_nt: TGTGCCAGCGAGACCGGGACAGGGTTCGACGAGCAGTACTTC
cdr3_aa: CASETGTGFDEQYF
d_call: TRBD1
v_call: TRBV5-5
j_call: TRBJ2-7
clone_size: .

cdr3_nt: TGTGCCAGCAGTCCGCGAGTTAGCCCTTTCTACGAGCAGTACTTC
cdr3_aa: CASSPRVSPFYEQYF
d_call: .
v_call: TRBV6-5
j_call: TRBJ2-7
clone_size: .

cdr3_nt: TGTGCCAGTAGTATGGGACATAACTACGAGCAGTACTTC
cdr3_aa: CASSMGHNYEQYF
d_call: .
v_call: TRBV19
j_call: TRBJ2-7
clone_size: .

cdr3_nt: TGTGCCACCACGACAGATTATAGCAATCAGCCCCAGCATTTT
cdr3_aa: CATTTDYSNQPQHF
d_call: .
v_call: TRBV19
j_call: TRBJ1-5
clone_size: .

cdr3_nt: TGTGCCAGCAGAGAGGCAGGGGGAAGCTCTGGAAACACCATATATTTT
cdr3_aa: CASREAGGSSGNTIYF
d_call: TRBD1
v_call: TRBV6-6
j_call: TRBJ1-3
clone_size: .

cdr3_nt: TGTGCCAGCAGCTTAGTATCCAGCGGGAGGGCTGGGTCTAGCACAGATACGCAGTATTTT
cdr3_aa: CASSLVSSGRAGSSTDTQYF
d_call: TRBD2
v_call: TRBV7-6
j_call: TRBJ2-3
clone_size: .

cdr3_nt: TGCGCCAGCAGCGGCAGGGTTGACAACACCGGGGAGCTGTTTTTT
cdr3_aa: CASSGRVDNTGELFF
d_call: .
v_call: TRBV5-1
j_call: TRBJ2-2
clone_size: .

cdr3_nt: TGTGCCAGCAGCGGGAGCGGGGTTCCCTCCTACAATGAGCAGTTCTTC
cdr3_aa: CASSGSGVPSYNEQFF
d_call: TRBD2
v_call: TRBV9
j_call: TRBJ2-1
clone_size: .

cdr3_nt: TGTGCCAGCAGTTATGGTAGCGGGACCTACGAGCAGTACTTC
cdr3_aa: CASSYGSGTYEQYF
d_call: TRBD2
v_call: TRBV6-5
j_call: TRBJ2-7
clone_size: .

cdr3_nt: TGTGCCACCCTGGGAAGTGGGGCCACCGGGGAGCTGTTTTTT
cdr3_aa: CATLGSGATGELFF
d_call: .
v_call: TRBV6-1
j_call: TRBJ2-2
clone_size: .

cdr3_nt: TGTGCCAGTGACCCTAGGTGGGGGGGGAACACTGAAGCTTTCTTT
cdr3_aa: CASDPRWGGNTEAFF
d_call: .
v_call: TRBV6-1
j_call: TRBJ1-1
clone_size: .

cdr3_nt: TGTGCCAGCAGCTTAGAAGACAGAGCCCTATACGAGCAGTACTTC
cdr3_aa: CASSLEDRALYEQYF
d_call: .
v_call: TRBV7-9
j_call: TRBJ2-7
clone_size: .

cdr3_nt: TGTGCCAGCAGTCTACAGGGGACCTATGGCTACACCTTC
cdr3_aa: CASSLQGTYGYTF
d_call: TRBD1
v_call: TRBV27
j_call: TRBJ1-2
clone_size: .

cdr3_nt: TGTGCCATCAGACAGATCGTTAACTATGGCTACACCTTC
cdr3_aa: CAIRQIVNYGYTF
d_call: .
v_call: TRBV6-6
j_call: TRBJ1-2
clone_size: .